This TCR beta chain was observed in a study of vaccination effects on CD4 cells after COVID-19. Notes on the study in general: Marked contraction was observed in infection-induced and vaccine-induced clones late after vaccination.

About this clone: Its target is unknown.

Sequenced by immunoSEQ multiplex PCR; TCRdb stores in-frame clones only, minus some. The table shows about 24,000 clones, with 76% occurring only once. ViraFEST expansion of antigen-specific CD4+ T cells with viral peptide pools preceded sequencing. The authors isolated CD4+ T cells after more than eight days of culture. Neither prior SARS-CoV-2 infection nor positive nucleocapsid antibodies were present in the vaccine recipients. IL-2 medium took the place of half the medium on both days 3 and 7. V trimming: 7 bases; J trimming: 0 bases; junction bases outside the gene matches: 5. Germline CDR1 and CDR2: LNHDA and SQIVND (reference sequence). The CDR3 loop spans 15 amino acids.

This material consisted of CD4+ T cells from PBMCs cultured with HCoV-NL63 spike peptides, taken before COVID-19 vaccination. This chain connects TRBV19 to TRBJ1-1, with TRBD1 matching 10 bases. This sequence originates from a human donor who received a COVID-19 vaccine. The CDR3 here is CASKTGGPMNTEAFF. CDR3 bases: TGTGCCAGTAAGACAGGGGGCCCCATGAACACTGAAGCTTTCTTT. The complete variable domain, with remaining parts taken from reference TRBV19 and TRBJ1-1, reads DGGITQSPKYLFRKEGQNVTLSCEQNLNHDAMYWYRQDPGQGLRLIYYSQIVNDFQKGDIAEGYSVSREKKESFPLTVTSAQKNPTAFYLCASKTGGPMNTEAFFGQGTRLTVV.